A single sample is the source of the 15 T cell receptor beta chains below, sequenced in a study of molecular identifiers for immune sequencing clone quantification. Each CDR3 protein gets one entry after TCRdb re-called the PCR reads with MiXCR. The sample includes fewer than 350,000 distinct CDR3 sequences, 20% to 25% of them seen just once. The sample comprised naive CD8+ T cells from blood, with Jurkat cell RNA spiked in. Subset described: FACS-sorted CD8+CD4-CCR7+CD45RA+ naive T cells. These receptors all come from a human donor in good health. Some libraries in this study had Jurkat cell RNA spiked in.

At least ten counts were recorded for this clonotype. The chain uses TRBV7-3 and TRBJ2-3; D may be TRBD2 (6 bases). The germline V gene has CDR1 SGHTA and CDR2 FQGTGA. The CDR3 loop spans 15 amino acids. V lost 0 bases and J 5 bases, leaving 12 bases between the germline ends. The CDR3, as DNA: TGTGCCAGCAGCTTAACGCCGGGAGATGGAGATACGCAGTATTTT. It yields the protein CASSLTPGDGDTQYF.

This clonotype was seen a few times. J is TRBJ2-1 and V is TRBV6-5, with 8 bases matching TRBD2. This CDR3 contains 14 residues. Germline V lookup: CDR1 MNHEY, CDR2 SVGAGI. V lost 9 bases to trimming and J lost 7 bases; unmatched junction nucleotides: 11. In DNA, the CDR3 is TGTGCCAGTTCATCCGGACTAGCATTGAATGAGCAGTTCTTC. Translating it yields CASSSGLALNEQFF.

Of note for this clonotype: Since a much larger clone is just one base distant, this may be a read error. The CDR3 does not end in the conserved phenylalanine or tryptophan, so this is likely a read error. The chain recombines TRBV5-6 with TRBJ1-1; the D is unclear. V was shortened by 0 bases and J by 4 bases, with 7 bases between the two germline ends. This CDR3 has 13 amino acids. Germline loops: CDR1 SGHDT, CDR2 YYEEEE. CDR3: CASSLDVSTEAFI. The CDR3 nucleotides are TGTGCCAGCAGCTTGGATGTGAGCACTGAAGCTTTCATT.

This clonotype was counted many times. The chain links TRBV30 to TRBJ2-7, with D perhaps matching TRBD1 or TRBD2 (5 bases each). V was cut by 3 bases and J by 3 bases, with 12 bases left in between. The CDR3 loop spans 13 amino acids. Germline V lookup: CDR1 GTSNPN, CDR2 SVGIG (reference sequence). The CDR3 protein is CAWSQGENYEQYF. DNA for the CDR3: TGTGCCTGGAGCCAAGGGGAGAACTACGAGCAGTACTTC.

Comments on this clonotype: This sequence may be a read error, since a much larger clone differs from it by one base. Likely a read error: the CDR3 ends without its conserved phenylalanine or tryptophan. The rearrangement links TRBV7-9 to TRBJ2-3; D gene ambiguous. CDR1 is SEHNR, CDR2 FQNEAQ, per germline (reference sequence). Trimming shortened V by 5 bases and J by 7 bases, and 10 bases separated the two germline ends. CDR3 length: 12 residues. The DNA for the CDR3 is TGTGCCAGCAGCCCAAGCACTCATACGCAGTATCTT. Amino acid sequence: CASSPSTHTQYL.

This clonotype was counted ten times or more. The rearrangement links TRBV4-1 to TRBJ1-1; TRBD1 might be the D (6 bases). V was trimmed by 3 bases and J by 5 bases, leaving 16 bases between them. The CDR3 sequence is 15 residues long. In germline, CDR1 is MGHRA, CDR2 YSYEKL. CDR3 in DNA: TGCGCCAGCAGCCATGCTTCAGGGGCAGGTACTGAAGCTTTCTTT. This gives the protein CASSHASGAGTEAFF.

At least ten counts were recorded for this clonotype. The rearrangement links TRBV30 to TRBJ2-3; the D is unclear. The CDR3 is 14 residues long. The V end was cut by 0 bases, the J end by 2 bases, with 9 bases between. Germline CDR1 GTSNPN, CDR2 SVGIG (reference sequence). CDR3: CAWSVHTNTDTQYF. CDR3 bases: TGTGCCTGGAGTGTTCACACTAACACAGATACGCAGTATTTT.

This clonotype was seen ten or more times. The chain has TRBV24-1 and TRBJ2-7, with TRBD1 matching 8 bases. Per the germline V gene, CDR1 is KGHDR and CDR2 is SFDVKD. The length of the CDR3 is 13 residues. Unmatched junction bases numbered 0, after V lost 5 bases and J lost 1 base. The DNA of the CDR3 is TGTGCCACCAGTGGACAGGGGTCCTACGAGCAGTACTTC. Translated, it gives CATSGQGSYEQYF.

This clonotype was observed at least ten times. The V gene is TRBV29-1, the J gene TRBJ2-2; 9 bases fit TRBD1. Germline CDR1 and CDR2: SQVTM and ANQGSEA. This CDR3 has 15 residues. V dropped 1 base and J dropped 5; count of bases not matched to a gene: 5. CDR3 nucleotides: TGCAGCGTTGAAGGTGGACAGGGGCGAACCGGGGAGCTGTTTTTT. Translation: CSVEGGQGRTGELFF.

This chain connects TRBV12-3 or TRBV12-4 to TRBJ2-1; weak D call: TRBD2 (6 bases). V gave up 6 bases and J gave up 4 bases, with 16 bases separating them. The CDR3 is made up of 15 amino acids. The CDR3 protein is CASRTGTEPYNEQFF. The CDR3 DNA is TGTGCCAGCAGAACCGGGACTGAACCGTACAATGAGCAGTTCTTC.

The table lists this clonotype with many counts. The V and J genes are TRBV7-8 and TRBJ1-5; D gene ambiguous. CDR1 and CDR2 (germline): SGHVS, FQNEAQ. Trimming left V 5 bases short and J 0 bases short, with 2 bases between. The CDR3 covers 12 residues. CDR3 loop: CASSISNQPQHF. In DNA, the CDR3 is TGTGCCAGCAGCATTAGCAATCAGCCCCAGCATTTT. The variable domain in full, completed from reference TRBV7-8 and TRBJ1-5, reads GAGVSQSPRYKVAKRGQDVALRCDPISGHVSLFWYQQALGQGPEFLTYFQNEAQLDKSGLPSDRFFAERPEGSVSTLKIQRTQQEDSAVYLCASSISNQPQHFGDGTRLSIL.

This clonotype has a count of ten or more. The chain employs TRBV7-9 and TRBJ2-7; the D is unclear. Germline V gene lookup returns CDR1 SEHNR and CDR2 FQNEAQ (reference sequence). V gave up 5 bases and J gave up 2 bases, with 10 bases separating them. This CDR3 has 13 residues. The CDR3 DNA sequence: TGTGCCAGCAGCCGATATGGGGCCTACGAGCAGTACTTC. Its translation: CASSRYGAYEQYF. Supplemented by reference TRBV7-9 and TRBJ2-7, the full variable domain reads DTGVSQNPRHKITKRGQNVTFRCDPISEHNRLYWYRQTLGQGPEFLTYFQNEAQLEKSRLLSDRFSAERPKGSFSTLEIQRTEQGDSAMYLCASSRYGAYEQYFGPGTRLTVT.

This clonotype was observed at least ten times. The chain is built from TRBV6-2 or TRBV6-3 and TRBJ1-2, with a possible D match to TRBD1 (6 bases). Germline V gene data show CDR1 as MNHEY and CDR2 as SVGEGT. This CDR3 is built from 11 residues. The V end lost 10 bases, the J end lost 4 bases, and 10 bases lay between the germline ends. In DNA form, the CDR3 reads TGTGCCATCGAGGACAGCTATGGCTACACCTTC. This translates into CAIEDSYGYTF.

This clonotype was recorded a few times. It may be a read error: a sequence one base away is much more abundant. CDR3 amino acids: CASLEDRYSNQPQHF. The CDR3 region has the DNA TGTGCCAGCTTGGAGGACAGATATAGCAATCAGCCCCAGCATTTT. The gene calls are TRBV6-2 or TRBV6-3 and TRBJ1-5, with TRBD1 as a possible D gene (6 bases). Germline assignment: CDR1 MNHEY and CDR2 SVGEGT. The V end lost 8 bases, the J end lost 0 bases, and 14 bases lay between the germline ends. The CDR3 consists of 15 residues.

This clonotype has ten or more counts. The chain recombines TRBV20-1 with TRBJ1-1; tentative D call: TRBD1 (6 bases). Per germline, CDR1 DFQATT and CDR2 SNEGSKA (reference sequence). The V end lost 6 bases, the J end lost 6 bases, and 14 bases lay between the germline ends. The CDR3 spans 12 residues. CDR3 region: CSATRGSAEAFF. The CDR3, as DNA: TGCAGTGCAACCAGGGGATCCGCTGAAGCTTTCTTT.